A selection of T cell receptor beta chains follows, all from one sample in a study of T cells in Graves' hyperthyroidism and ophthalmopathy. One entry per CDR3 protein results from TCRdb running MiXCR on the multiplex PCR reads. This repertoire shows about 570,000 distinct CDR3 sequences, around 13% found once; its top ten account for about 15%. The sequenced material came from blood. The origin of the receptors is a woman in her 40s with Graves' hyperthyroidism. CDR3s include the opening cysteine and the closing phenylalanine or tryptophan. D genes are given only for firm matches. Clone size appears in some rows only: once, few, many, or a class for an expanded clone.

CDR3 protein,CDR3 DNA,CDR3 length,clone size,J gene,D gene,V gene
CASSLSWGRNQPQHF,TGTGCCAGCAGTTTATCGTGGGGTCGTAATCAGCCCCAGCATTTT,15,many,TRBJ1-5,-,TRBV27
CASSPSYGYTF,TGTGCCAGCAGCCCGTCTTATGGCTACACCTTC,11,many,TRBJ1-2,-,TRBV12-3/TRBV12-4
CSVEDPGQPQHF,TGCAGCGTTGAAGATCCTGGACAGCCCCAGCATTTT,12,many,TRBJ1-5,-,TRBV29-1
CAWSVRGGNQPQHF,TGTGCCTGGAGTGTACGAGGGGGAAATCAGCCCCAGCATTTT,14,many,TRBJ1-5,-,TRBV30
CASSSGGRTTWAEAFF,TGTGCCAGCAGTTCGGGGGGGAGAACAACGTGGGCTGAAGCTTTCTTT,16,many,TRBJ1-1,-,TRBV6-2/TRBV6-3
CASSQELAAMSGYTF,TGCGCCAGCAGCCAAGAATTGGCGGCTATGAGTGGCTACACCTTC,15,-,TRBJ1-2,-,TRBV4-1
CASRRTGVGEQYF,TGTGCCAGCAGGCGCACAGGGGTGGGGGAGCAGTACTTC,13,many,TRBJ2-7,TRBD1,TRBV5-5
CASRGVTNYGYTF,TGTGCCAGCAGGGGAGTTACTAACTATGGCTACACCTTC,13,many,TRBJ1-2,-,TRBV12-3/TRBV12-4
CASSSSQGVSNQPQHF,TGTGCCAGCAGTTCATCACAGGGGGTGAGCAATCAGCCCCAGCATTTT,16,-,TRBJ1-5,TRBD1,TRBV28
CASDRETGASGANVLTF,TGTGCCTCCGATCGGGAGACAGGGGCCTCCGGGGCCAACGTCCTGACTTTC,17,many,TRBJ2-6,TRBD1,TRBV2
CASSEESGGAEKLFF,TGTGCCAGCAGTGAAGAATCGGGGGGCGCGGAAAAACTGTTTTTT,15,-,TRBJ1-4,-,TRBV2
CASSSKGLSTDTQYF,TGTGCCAGCAGTTCGAAGGGGCTGAGCACAGATACGCAGTATTTT,15,-,TRBJ2-3,-,TRBV12-3/TRBV12-4
CATAGLSNQPQHF,TGTGCCACCGCGGGGTTAAGCAATCAGCCCCAGCATTTT,13,-,TRBJ1-5,-,TRBV19
CASSTSGGTYEQYF,TGCGCCAGCAGCACTAGCGGAGGAACCTACGAGCAGTACTTC,14,many,TRBJ2-7,TRBD2,TRBV5-1
CSAPVGAASSYNSPLHF,TGCAGTGCTCCCGTGGGGGCTGCAAGCTCCTATAATTCACCCCTCCACTTT,17,-,TRBJ1-6,-,TRBV20-1
CASSVIQGATKNIQYF,TGTGCCAGTAGTGTCATCCAGGGTGCGACCAAAAACATTCAGTACTTC,16,-,TRBJ2-4,-,TRBV19
CATSDDRGMNTEAFF,TGTGCCACCAGTGATGACAGGGGGATGAACACTGAAGCTTTCTTT,15,many,TRBJ1-1,TRBD1,TRBV24-1
CASSPLAGGVNEQFF,TGCGCCAGCAGCCCCCTTGCGGGGGGAGTCAATGAGCAGTTCTTC,15,few,TRBJ2-1,TRBD2,TRBV5-1
CASRDREVLQETQYF,TGTGCCAGCAGGGACAGGGAGGTATTACAAGAGACCCAGTACTTC,15,many,TRBJ2-5,TRBD1,TRBV2
CAWSSGALQETQYF,TGTGCCTGGAGTTCCGGGGCCCTTCAAGAGACCCAGTACTTC,14,many,TRBJ2-5,-,TRBV30
CSVEVAGKDTQYF,TGCAGCGTTGAAGTCGCCGGGAAAGATACGCAGTATTTT,13,-,TRBJ2-3,-,TRBV29-1
CASSHRLAGGVHEQYF,TGTGCCAGTAGTCACAGACTAGCGGGAGGGGTCCACGAGCAGTACTTC,16,-,TRBJ2-7,TRBD2,TRBV19
CASSSFGVYQPQHF,TGTGCCAGCAGCTCCTTCGGCGTGTATCAGCCCCAGCATTTT,14,many,TRBJ1-5,-,TRBV7-9
CAWRGRGTDTQYF,TGTGCCTGGAGGGGGCGAGGGACAGATACGCAGTATTTT,13,few,TRBJ2-3,-,TRBV30
CASSSRLTGELFF,TGTGCCAGCAGTTCTAGGCTCACCGGGGAGCTGTTTTTT,13,-,TRBJ2-2,-,TRBV6-2/TRBV6-3
CASSMTGTNIYNEQFF,TGTGCCAGCAGCATGACCGGGACAAATATTTACAATGAGCAGTTCTTC,16,many,TRBJ2-1,-,TRBV7-2
CASSPGTVDTDTQYF,TGTGCCAGCAGCCCCGGGACAGTCGATACAGATACGCAGTATTTT,15,many,TRBJ2-3,TRBD1,TRBV3-1
CASSLPEVGEIRPQHF,TGCGCCAGCAGCTTGCCCGAGGTGGGGGAGATTCGCCCCCAGCATTTT,16,many,TRBJ1-5,-,TRBV5-1
CASSQQGARYGYTF,TGCGCCAGCAGCCAGCAGGGGGCTAGGTATGGCTACACCTTC,14,many,TRBJ1-2,TRBD1,TRBV4-1
CASSLRPASFSGYTF,TGTGCCAGCAGTTTGAGGCCCGCCTCGTTTTCTGGCTACACCTTC,15,few,TRBJ1-2,-,TRBV27
CASSYSALGKYEQYF,TGTGCCAGCAGTTACTCTGCACTAGGTAAATACGAGCAGTACTTC,15,-,TRBJ2-7,-,TRBV6-5
CASMVSSYNSPLHF,TGTGCCAGCATGGTCAGCTCCTATAATTCACCCCTCCACTTT,14,few,TRBJ1-6,-,TRBV6-5
CASIKRGLRTDTQYF,TGTGCCAGCATAAAAAGGGGCCTACGGACAGATACGCAGTATTTT,15,few,TRBJ2-3,-,TRBV27
CASSSGTSGTSYNEQFF,TGCGCCAGCAGCTCGGGGACTAGCGGGACGTCCTACAATGAGCAGTTCTTC,17,many,TRBJ2-1,TRBD2,TRBV5-1
CASSLAGGDSYEQYF,TGTGCCAGCAGTTTGGCGGGGGGCGATTCCTACGAGCAGTACTTC,15,many,TRBJ2-7,TRBD2,TRBV3-1
CASSYRGLGTDTQYF,TGTGCCAGCAGTTACAGGGGGCTCGGCACAGATACGCAGTATTTT,15,-,TRBJ2-3,TRBD1,TRBV6-5
CASSLILGSNSPLHF,TGTGCCAGCAGTTTAATTTTAGGCAGTAATTCACCCCTCCACTTT,15,many,TRBJ1-6,-,TRBV28
CASSPTSGRRETQYF,TGTGCCAGCAGCCCGACTAGCGGGAGGCGGGAGACCCAGTACTTC,15,many,TRBJ2-5,TRBD2,TRBV11-2
CASSVDPSSYEQYF,TGTGCCAGCAGCGTAGACCCTAGCTCCTACGAGCAGTACTTC,14,many,TRBJ2-7,-,TRBV9
CASSLSPSGKYEQYF,TGTGCCAGCAGCTTAAGTCCTAGCGGGAAATACGAGCAGTACTTC,15,few,TRBJ2-7,TRBD2,TRBV7-3
CSVESDRGLWDTQYF,TGCAGCGTTGAAAGTGACAGGGGGCTGTGGGATACGCAGTATTTT,15,many,TRBJ2-3,TRBD1,TRBV29-1
CASSLQGGGAGEKLFF,TGTGCCAGCAGCTTACAAGGGGGGGGCGCAGGGGAAAAACTGTTTTTT,16,-,TRBJ1-4,-,TRBV7-3
CASSQDPRDYKSYEQYF,TGTGCCAGCAGCCAAGACCCCCGGGACTATAAGTCCTACGAGCAGTACTTC,17,many,TRBJ2-7,TRBD2,TRBV3-1
CASSKRDGSWGTQYF,TGTGCCAGCAGTAAACGGGACGGGAGCTGGGGGACCCAGTACTTC,15,few,TRBJ2-5,-,TRBV6-2/TRBV6-3
CASSSRDSYNPPLHF,TGTGCCAGCAGTTCCCGGGACAGTTATAATCCACCCCTCCACTTT,15,once,TRBJ1-6,TRBD1,TRBV28
CASSPDSRETGELFF,TGCGCCAGCAGCCCAGACTCGCGGGAGACCGGGGAGCTGTTTTTT,15,many,TRBJ2-2,TRBD2,TRBV5-1
CATSDPGTDSNQPQHF,TGTGCCACCAGTGATCCAGGGACAGATAGCAATCAGCCCCAGCATTTT,16,few,TRBJ1-5,TRBD1,TRBV24-1
CASSYQRGDQPQHF,TGTGCCAGCAGCTACCAACGGGGAGATCAGCCCCAGCATTTT,14,-,TRBJ1-5,-,TRBV28
CASGGWGVNTIYF,TGTGCCAGCGGGGGTTGGGGGGTAAACACCATATATTTT,13,-,TRBJ1-3,-,TRBV25-1
CAWKITPNPGIIYHYNEQFF,TGTGCCTGGAAAATTACCCCCAACCCGGGCATAATCTACCATTACAATGAGCAGTTCTTC,20,-,TRBJ2-1,-,TRBV30